A selection of T cell receptor beta chains follows, all from one sample in a study of a mutant IDH1 vaccine in newly diagnosed glioma. Sequenced by immunoSEQ multiplex PCR; TCRdb stores in-frame clones only, minus some. Of more than 50,000 clones in the sample, around three fifths were seen once. The antigens of these receptors remain unknown. The sample here was peripheral blood mononuclear cells (PBMCs), taken from a glioma patient whose treatment included an IDH1 peptide vaccine. These receptors were collected from a man aged 35-49 years with glioma. Some clones in this sample may be carry-over from other donors' samples. Both conserved end residues are part of each CDR3. The order of the fields is CDR3 DNA, CDR3 protein, clone size, J gene, V gene, D gene. A D gene is named only where the DNA matches it firmly. For some rows the clone size is stated as once, few or many, or as a class when expanded; others skip it.

CDR3 DNA: TGCGCCAGCAGCTTGGAGCGGGGCCTGAACGAGCAGTACTTC
CDR3 protein: CASSLERGLNEQYF
clone size: NA
J gene: TRBJ2-7
V gene: TRBV5-1
D gene: TRBD2

CDR3 DNA: TGCGCCAGCAGCCAAGGACGCTCTGGAAACACCATATATTTT
CDR3 protein: CASSQGRSGNTIYF
clone size: few
J gene: TRBJ1-3
V gene: TRBV4-1
D gene: NA

CDR3 DNA: TGTGCCAGCAAACCCGGGACGGGAAACTATGGCTACACCTTC
CDR3 protein: CASKPGTGNYGYTF
clone size: NA
J gene: TRBJ1-2
V gene: TRBV6-5
D gene: NA

CDR3 DNA: TGTGCCAGCCGCACGGTAGGGAGGAACACTGAAGCTTTCTTT
CDR3 protein: CASRTVGRNTEAFF
clone size: NA
J gene: TRBJ1-1
V gene: TRBV5-6
D gene: NA

CDR3 DNA: TGTGCCAGCAGCTCCGTCGGTCGGGGGCCTAACTATGGCTACACCTTC
CDR3 protein: CASSSVGRGPNYGYTF
clone size: NA
J gene: TRBJ1-2
V gene: TRBV7-8
D gene: NA

CDR3 DNA: TGTGCCAGCAGCTTAGCACTAGCTCTCGACGAGCAGTACTTC
CDR3 protein: CASSLALALDEQYF
clone size: NA
J gene: TRBJ2-7
V gene: TRBV7-9
D gene: NA

CDR3 DNA: TGTGCCAGCAGCCGGGGGGACAGTCCTGGAAACACCATATATTTT
CDR3 protein: CASSRGDSPGNTIYF
clone size: NA
J gene: TRBJ1-3
V gene: TRBV7-8
D gene: TRBD1

CDR3 DNA: TGTGCCAGCAGCTTAACGATGGAGAACACTGAAGCTTTCTTT
CDR3 protein: CASSLTMENTEAFF
clone size: many
J gene: TRBJ1-1
V gene: TRBV7-9
D gene: NA

CDR3 DNA: TGTGCCAGCAGCGCCTACGGGGCTGAAGCTTTCTTT
CDR3 protein: CASSAYGAEAFF
clone size: NA
J gene: TRBJ1-1
V gene: TRBV9
D gene: NA

CDR3 DNA: TGTGCCACCAGCTACAGGGGGGAGTCCCCTGAAGCTTTCTTT
CDR3 protein: CATSYRGESPEAFF
clone size: NA
J gene: TRBJ1-1
V gene: TRBV15
D gene: TRBD1

CDR3 DNA: TGTGCCAGCAGCTTGGGACAAGCCCAGTACTTC
CDR3 protein: CASSLGQAQYF
clone size: few
J gene: TRBJ2-7
V gene: TRBV11-1
D gene: NA

CDR3 DNA: TGTGCCAGCAGCCCGGGCGGTCAGGGGAGAGAGACCCAGTACTTC
CDR3 protein: CASSPGGQGRETQYF
clone size: NA
J gene: TRBJ2-5
V gene: TRBV5-4
D gene: NA

CDR3 DNA: TGTGCTAGTGGTTACAGGGAAGGAGATACGCAGTATTTT
CDR3 protein: CASGYREGDTQYF
clone size: NA
J gene: TRBJ2-3
V gene: TRBV12-5
D gene: NA

CDR3 DNA: TGTGCCAGCAGCTTAGTTCAGCGGGGGGTGAAAGAGACCCAGTACTTC
CDR3 protein: CASSLVQRGVKETQYF
clone size: NA
J gene: TRBJ2-5
V gene: TRBV7-8
D gene: TRBD2

CDR3 DNA: TGTGCCAGCAGTTACAGGGGGCAGGAGACCCAGTACTTC
CDR3 protein: CASSYRGQETQYF
clone size: NA
J gene: TRBJ2-5
V gene: TRBV6-6
D gene: TRBD1

CDR3 DNA: TGTGCCATCAGGGAGGGACAGCAGTCTTCACCCCTCCACTTT
CDR3 protein: CAIREGQQSSPLHF
clone size: NA
J gene: TRBJ1-6
V gene: TRBV10-3
D gene: TRBD1

CDR3 DNA: TGTGCCAGCAGCTTGCGTCCCACCATTTCCTACAATGAGCAGTTCTTC
CDR3 protein: CASSLRPTISYNEQFF
clone size: NA
J gene: TRBJ2-1
V gene: TRBV5-4
D gene: NA

CDR3 DNA: TGTGCCAGCTCACTAACTGGGACAGGGGGCAACGAGCAGTACTTC
CDR3 protein: CASSLTGTGGNEQYF
clone size: NA
J gene: TRBJ2-7
V gene: TRBV18
D gene: TRBD1

CDR3 DNA: TGTGCCAGCGGTTATAGCGAAGCTTTCTTT
CDR3 protein: CASGYSEAFF
clone size: few
J gene: TRBJ1-1
V gene: TRBV27
D gene: NA

CDR3 DNA: TGTGCCAGCAGTGACCCCAGGAAGAACACCGGGGAGCTGTTTTTT
CDR3 protein: CASSDPRKNTGELFF
clone size: NA
J gene: TRBJ2-2
V gene: TRBV2
D gene: NA

CDR3 DNA: TGTGCCAGCTCACCTAGTAGCTCAACTAATGAAAAACTGTTTTTT
CDR3 protein: CASSPSSSTNEKLFF
clone size: few
J gene: TRBJ1-4
V gene: TRBV18
D gene: NA

CDR3 DNA: TGTGCCAGCAGTGAAATGGGGTCAGGGGGGACTAATGAAAAACTGTTTTTT
CDR3 protein: CASSEMGSGGTNEKLFF
clone size: NA
J gene: TRBJ1-4
V gene: TRBV2
D gene: TRBD1

CDR3 DNA: TGTGCCAGTAGTATAGCCTCGTTCACAGATACGCAGTATTTT
CDR3 protein: CASSIASFTDTQYF
clone size: NA
J gene: TRBJ2-3
V gene: TRBV19
D gene: NA

CDR3 DNA: TGTGCCAGCAGCCCAGCGGAGACCCAGTACTTC
CDR3 protein: CASSPAETQYF
clone size: once
J gene: TRBJ2-5
V gene: TRBV7-9
D gene: NA

CDR3 DNA: TGCAGCGCCTCCGGGACCACTACGGGAAAACTGTTTTTT
CDR3 protein: CSASGTTTGKLFF
clone size: NA
J gene: TRBJ1-4
V gene: TRBV29-1
D gene: NA

CDR3 DNA: TGTGCCAGCACCCCGATCCAGGCCAACTCCTACGAGCAGTACTTC
CDR3 protein: CASTPIQANSYEQYF
clone size: NA
J gene: TRBJ2-7
V gene: TRBV7-9
D gene: NA

CDR3 DNA: TGTGCCAGCAGTGACCTACTAGCGGGGGAATCAAGAACGCAGTATTTT
CDR3 protein: CASSDLLAGESRTQYF
clone size: NA
J gene: TRBJ2-3
V gene: TRBV6-1
D gene: TRBD2

CDR3 DNA: TGTGCCAGCTCACCACGTTATGCTAGCGGGGGGTCGGAGACCCAGTACTTC
CDR3 protein: CASSPRYASGGSETQYF
clone size: NA
J gene: TRBJ2-5
V gene: TRBV18
D gene: TRBD2

CDR3 DNA: TGTGCCAGCAGCTTAACCCCAAACAGGGCTGAGAGGGGGGCTGAAGCTTTCTTT
CDR3 protein: CASSLTPNRAERGAEAFF
clone size: NA
J gene: TRBJ1-1
V gene: TRBV5-4
D gene: NA

CDR3 DNA: TGTGCCAGCAGCACAGGGGGGGACACCTACGAGCAGTACTTC
CDR3 protein: CASSTGGDTYEQYF
clone size: NA
J gene: TRBJ2-7
V gene: TRBV6-1
D gene: NA

CDR3 DNA: TGTGCCAGCAGCTTTAACCGGGCCCTGGATGAAAAACTGTTTTTT
CDR3 protein: CASSFNRALDEKLFF
clone size: NA
J gene: TRBJ1-4
V gene: TRBV5-4
D gene: NA

CDR3 DNA: TGTGCCAGCAGCTTGATAGAGGGCAACTACGAGCAGTACTTC
CDR3 protein: CASSLIEGNYEQYF
clone size: NA
J gene: TRBJ2-7
V gene: TRBV5-4
D gene: NA

CDR3 DNA: TGTGCCAGCAGCGTAGGGACGGGGGCAGAGACCCAGTACTTC
CDR3 protein: CASSVGTGAETQYF
clone size: NA
J gene: TRBJ2-5
V gene: TRBV9
D gene: NA

CDR3 DNA: TGTGCCACCAGCAGAGAGCTTTACGGGGAGCTGTTTTTT
CDR3 protein: CATSRELYGELFF
clone size: NA
J gene: TRBJ2-2
V gene: TRBV15
D gene: NA

CDR3 DNA: TGCGCCAGCAGTTCTCCGGGACTAGCGGGGGGGTTTTCCTACGAGCAGTACTTC
CDR3 protein: CASSSPGLAGGFSYEQYF
clone size: NA
J gene: TRBJ2-7
V gene: TRBV5-1
D gene: TRBD2

CDR3 DNA: TGTGCCAGCAGTGGGTACGCTAATCAGCCCCAGCATTTT
CDR3 protein: CASSGYANQPQHF
clone size: few
J gene: TRBJ1-5
V gene: TRBV2
D gene: NA

CDR3 DNA: TGTGCCAGCGGTGAACTCGAGGGGCAGGGACATTGGAGCGAGCAGTACTTC
CDR3 protein: CASGELEGQGHWSEQYF
clone size: NA
J gene: TRBJ2-7
V gene: TRBV6-1
D gene: NA

CDR3 DNA: TGTGCCAGCAGTATGCCAGGGTGGGCAGCTTTCTTT
CDR3 protein: CASSMPGWAAFF
clone size: NA
J gene: TRBJ1-1
V gene: TRBV5-4
D gene: NA

CDR3 DNA: TGTGCCTGGAGTTCATTTGGGGGTCAGGGGTGGGACGAGCAGTACTTC
CDR3 protein: CAWSSFGGQGWDEQYF
clone size: NA
J gene: TRBJ2-7
V gene: TRBV30
D gene: NA

CDR3 DNA: TGTGCCAGCAGCGGGGGGGCCGGGAATGAGCAGTTCTTC
CDR3 protein: CASSGGAGNEQFF
clone size: NA
J gene: TRBJ2-1
V gene: TRBV5-5
D gene: NA

CDR3 DNA: TGTGCCACCAGCAGAGCAACTAAACGGGGCGCAGATACGCAGTATTTT
CDR3 protein: CATSRATKRGADTQYF
clone size: once
J gene: TRBJ2-3
V gene: TRBV15
D gene: NA

CDR3 DNA: TGTGCCAGCAGTTCCACTGGGGGACAGGGCAATCAGCCCCAGCATTTT
CDR3 protein: CASSSTGGQGNQPQHF
clone size: NA
J gene: TRBJ1-5
V gene: TRBV6-5
D gene: TRBD1

CDR3 DNA: TGTGCCAGTGGGGACAGGGATGGATCTGGAAACACCATATATTTT
CDR3 protein: CASGDRDGSGNTIYF
clone size: few
J gene: TRBJ1-3
V gene: TRBV13
D gene: TRBD1

CDR3 DNA: TGTGCCAGCAGAGGGCCCGGGGACTATGGCTACACCTTC
CDR3 protein: CASRGPGDYGYTF
clone size: NA
J gene: TRBJ1-2
V gene: TRBV2
D gene: NA

CDR3 DNA: TGTGCCAGTACCGATCGGGGATTCGGGAACACCGGGGAGCTGTTTTTT
CDR3 protein: CASTDRGFGNTGELFF
clone size: NA
J gene: TRBJ2-2
V gene: TRBV19
D gene: NA

CDR3 DNA: TGTGCCAGCGGGGACAGGGGGGAGACCCAGTACTTC
CDR3 protein: CASGDRGETQYF
clone size: NA
J gene: TRBJ2-5
V gene: TRBV13
D gene: TRBD1

CDR3 DNA: TGTGCCAGCAGGGGAACAGGGGGCAGCGAATATGGCTACACCTTC
CDR3 protein: CASRGTGGSEYGYTF
clone size: NA
J gene: TRBJ1-2
V gene: TRBV6-5
D gene: TRBD1

CDR3 DNA: TGTGCCAGCAGTGTCCCGGGACAGCTTGAGCAGTTCTTC
CDR3 protein: CASSVPGQLEQFF
clone size: few
J gene: TRBJ2-1
V gene: TRBV6-5
D gene: TRBD1

CDR3 DNA: TGCAGCGTTGAAACGGACCAAGAGACCCAGTACTTC
CDR3 protein: CSVETDQETQYF
clone size: NA
J gene: TRBJ2-5
V gene: TRBV29-1
D gene: NA

CDR3 DNA: TGTGCCAGCAGCTTTGGGGATCCTGGAAACACCATATATTTT
CDR3 protein: CASSFGDPGNTIYF
clone size: NA
J gene: TRBJ1-3
V gene: TRBV5-8
D gene: NA